This T cell receptor (beta chain) was sequenced for a study of cytomegalovirus exposure and HLA in healthy donors. Healthy bone marrow donors formed the donor group. Primers included in the PCR were 60 Vbeta and 13 Jbeta primers. The repertoire was sequenced with immunoSEQ multiplex PCR; TCRdb's copy has only in-frame clones and lacks some. Found here are some 98,000 clones, approximately 80% of them singletons; the top ten hold 10%. Germline CDR1 is SGHTA and CDR2 is FQGNSA. V gave up 2 bases and J gave up 2 bases, with 6 bases separating them. The CDR3 loop spans 13 amino acids. The sequence derives from a human donor in good health. V usage is TRBV7-2 and J usage is TRBJ1-1; no reliable D call. Specimen: PBMCs. The CDR3 is CASSLRRNTEAFF. CDR3 coding DNA: TGTGCCAGCAGCTTACGGAGAAACACTGAAGCTTTCTTT.